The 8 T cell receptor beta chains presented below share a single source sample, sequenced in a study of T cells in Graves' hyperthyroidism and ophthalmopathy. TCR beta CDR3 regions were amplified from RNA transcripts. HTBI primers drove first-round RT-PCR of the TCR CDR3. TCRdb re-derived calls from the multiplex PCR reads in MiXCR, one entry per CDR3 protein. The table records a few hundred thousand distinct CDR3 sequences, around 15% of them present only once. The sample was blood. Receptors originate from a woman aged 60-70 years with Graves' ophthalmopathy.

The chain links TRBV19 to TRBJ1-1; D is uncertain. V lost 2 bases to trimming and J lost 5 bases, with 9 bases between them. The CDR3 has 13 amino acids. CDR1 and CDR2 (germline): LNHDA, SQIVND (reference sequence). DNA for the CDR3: TGTGCCAGTAGTATACGGGCGGAGACTGAAGCTTTCTTT. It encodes CASSIRAETEAFF.

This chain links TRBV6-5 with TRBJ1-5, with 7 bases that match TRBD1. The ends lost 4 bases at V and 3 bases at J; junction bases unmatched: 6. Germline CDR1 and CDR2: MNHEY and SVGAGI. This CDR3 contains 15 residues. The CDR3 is CASSSATGTNQPQHF. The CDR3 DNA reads TGTGCCAGCAGTTCCGCGACAGGGACCAATCAGCCCCAGCATTTT.

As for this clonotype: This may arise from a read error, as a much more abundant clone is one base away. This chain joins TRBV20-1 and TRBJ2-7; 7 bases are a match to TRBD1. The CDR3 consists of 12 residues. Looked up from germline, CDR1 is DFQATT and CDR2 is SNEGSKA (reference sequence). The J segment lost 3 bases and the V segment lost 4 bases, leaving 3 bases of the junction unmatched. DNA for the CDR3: TGCAGTGCTACAGGGGGAAACTACGAGCAGTACTTC. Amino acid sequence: CSATGGNYEQYF.

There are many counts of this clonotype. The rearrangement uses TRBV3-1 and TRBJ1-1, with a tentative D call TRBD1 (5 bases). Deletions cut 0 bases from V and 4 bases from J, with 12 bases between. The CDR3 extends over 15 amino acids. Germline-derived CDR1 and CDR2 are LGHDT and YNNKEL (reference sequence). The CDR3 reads CASSQDPGGGTEAFF. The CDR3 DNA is TGTGCCAGCAGCCAAGACCCGGGGGGGGGCACTGAAGCTTTCTTT.

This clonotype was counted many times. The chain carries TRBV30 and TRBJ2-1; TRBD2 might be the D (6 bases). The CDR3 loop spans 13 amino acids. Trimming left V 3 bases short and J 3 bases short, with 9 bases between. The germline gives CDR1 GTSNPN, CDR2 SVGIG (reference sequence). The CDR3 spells CAWSPGLYNEQFF. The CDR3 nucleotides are TGTGCCTGGAGCCCGGGACTCTACAATGAGCAGTTCTTC.

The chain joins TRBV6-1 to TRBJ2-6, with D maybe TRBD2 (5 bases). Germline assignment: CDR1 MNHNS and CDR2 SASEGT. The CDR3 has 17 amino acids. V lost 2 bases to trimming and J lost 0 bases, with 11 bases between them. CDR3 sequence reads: CASSEIGGSSGANVLTF. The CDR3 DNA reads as TGTGCCAGCAGTGAAATCGGAGGAAGCTCTGGGGCCAACGTCCTGACTTTC.

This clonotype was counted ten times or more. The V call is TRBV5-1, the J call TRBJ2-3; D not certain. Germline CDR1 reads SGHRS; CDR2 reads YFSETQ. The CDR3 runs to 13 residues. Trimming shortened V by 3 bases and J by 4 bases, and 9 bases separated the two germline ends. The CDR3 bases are TGCGCCAGCAGCTCCGGATGGCCAGATACGCAGTATTTT. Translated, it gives CASSSGWPDTQYF.

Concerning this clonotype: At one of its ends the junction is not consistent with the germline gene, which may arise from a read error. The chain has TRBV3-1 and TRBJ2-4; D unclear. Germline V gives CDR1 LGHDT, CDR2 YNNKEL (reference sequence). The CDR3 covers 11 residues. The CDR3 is CAGSPENIQYF. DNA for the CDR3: TGTGCCGGCAGCCCGGAAAACATTCAGTACTTC.